These 27 T cell receptor beta chains were all obtained from the same sample, sequenced in a study of blood T cell repertoires in COVID-19 (dated by TCRdb to about 2020). The library relied on the immunoSEQ multiplex PCR assay. Held by TCRdb, this immuneACCESS table contains in-frame sequences only and omits some clones. Under half of the omission traces to an unresolved V gene where checked; the cause of the rest is unknown. The sample table lists about 210,000 clones, roughly 84% of them with a count of one. Roughly 7.1% of the sample goes to the ten largest clones. Sequenced: PBMCs or T cells enriched from blood (not recorded which). The receptors here all came from a man aged 25 to 40 in a cohort exposed to, infected with or recovered from COVID-19 (not recorded which).

Only one count was recorded for this clone. The rearrangement links TRBV25-1 to TRBJ2-2; TRBD2 aligns across 9 bases. CDR1 is MGHDK, CDR2 SYGVNS, per germline. V dropped 2 bases and J dropped 2; count of bases not matched to a gene: 3. This CDR3 is built from 16 residues. The CDR3 loop is CASSEGGLANTGELFF. The CDR3 coding sequence is TGTGCCAGCAGTGAAGGGGGACTAGCAAACACCGGGGAGCTGTTTTTT.

This rearrangement joins TRBV3-1 (or the pseudogene TRBV3-2) to TRBJ1-5; D gene uncertain. CDR1 is LGHDT and CDR2 is YNNKEL in the germline V gene (reference sequence). This CDR3 is 18 amino acids long. V was pared by 0 bases and J by 5 bases, with 20 bases between. DNA of the CDR3: TGTGCCAGCAGCCAAGATCCCCTTGGGAGGGTCAGTCATCAGCCCCAGCATTTT. Translation: CASSQDPLGRVSHQPQHF.

V gene TRBV9 combines with J gene TRBJ2-1, with TRBD2 matching over 14 bases. This CDR3 spans 15 amino acids. V shed 4 bases and J 9 bases; nucleotides not matched to a gene: 6. Germline-derived CDR1 and CDR2 are SGDLS and YYNGEE. CDR3 DNA sequence: TGTGCCAGCAGCCAGGGGACTAGCGGGAGTCTTGAGCAGTTCTTC. It is translated as CASSQGTSGSLEQFF. Drawing the rest from reference TRBV9 and TRBJ2-1, the complete variable domain is DSGVTQTPKHLITATGQRVTLRCSPRSGDLSVYWYQQSLDQGLQFLIQYYNGEERAKGNILERFSAQQFPDLHSELNLSSLELGDSALYFCASSQGTSGSLEQFFGPGTRLTVL.

The chain carries TRBV9 and TRBJ2-1; D unresolved. This CDR3 contains 13 residues. CDR1 is SGDLS and CDR2 is YYNGEE in the germline V gene. The V and J ends lost 0 bases and 7 bases respectively, with 8 bases between them. The CDR3: CASSVENSNEQFF. CDR3 coding DNA: TGTGCCAGCAGCGTAGAAAATTCGAATGAGCAGTTCTTC.

The rearrangement links TRBV27 to TRBJ1-2; maybe TRBD1 (6 bases). V was pared by 1 base and J by 4 bases, with 16 bases between. Germline CDR1 is MNHEY and CDR2 is SMNVEV (reference sequence). The CDR3 contains 16 residues. This CDR3 reads CASSLLGDNSFYGYTF. As DNA, the CDR3 is TGTGCCAGCAGTTTATTGGGGGACAATTCTTTCTATGGCTACACCTTC.

This clone was observed a single time. The chain uses TRBV15 and TRBJ2-1; a weak D match, TRBD2 (6 bases). Germline CDR1 is LNHNV and CDR2 is YYDKDF (reference sequence). Between the trimmed V and J ends, which lost 0 bases and 4 bases, there was a span of 16 bases. This CDR3 has 17 amino acids. The CDR3 DNA reads as TGTGCCACCAGCAGAGATCTTACGGGAGCCCTATACAATGAGCAGTTCTTC. Its protein is CATSRDLTGALYNEQFF.

This chain links TRBV10-1 with TRBJ2-1; D remains ambiguous. V lost 6 bases and J lost 8, with 14 bases in between. CDR3 length: 13 amino acids. Germline CDR1 reads WNHNN; CDR2 reads SYGVQD (reference sequence). CDR3 coding DNA: TGCGCCAGCAGCGAGACTGGCAGGCATGAGCAGTTCTTC. Residues: CASSETGRHEQFF.

This chain connects TRBV28 to TRBJ1-4; tentatively, D is TRBD1 (6 bases). The germline V and J ends were trimmed by 4 bases and 4 bases, with 13 bases remaining between them. In germline, CDR1 is MDHEN, CDR2 SYDVKM. The CDR3 is made up of 15 amino acids. The CDR3 region is CASSSTGQYNEKLFF. The CDR3 DNA follows: TGTGCCAGCAGTTCCACCGGACAGTATAATGAAAAACTGTTTTTT.

The CDR3 DNA is TGTGCCAGTAGACCGGGAGAGGGCTACAATGAGCAGTTCTTC. It is translated as CASRPGEGYNEQFF. The chain employs TRBV19 and TRBJ2-1; maybe TRBD2 (6 bases). The CDR3 runs 14 residues. V gave up 6 bases and J gave up 3 bases, with 12 bases separating them. Germline V gene lookup returns CDR1 LNHDA and CDR2 SQIVND (reference sequence).

There are a few counts of this clone. The chain recombines TRBV2 with TRBJ2-1; the D is unclear. Germline loops: CDR1 SNHLY, CDR2 FYNNEI. CDR3 size: 11 residues. V was trimmed by 6 bases and J by 8 bases, leaving 8 bases between them. The CDR3 DNA follows: TGTGCCAGCAGATCCCTCTATGAGCAGTTCTTC. It yields the protein CASRSLYEQFF.

This chain connects TRBV6-2 or TRBV6-3 to TRBJ1-1; tentatively, D is TRBD1 (5 bases). The CDR3 contains 14 residues. Germline V CDR1 and CDR2: MNHEY, SVGEGT. Trimming took off 6 bases at V and 0 bases at J, with 11 bases between the two ends. The CDR3 bases are TGTGCCAGCAGCTCGGACATGATGAACACTGAAGCTTTCTTT. This gives the protein CASSSDMMNTEAFF.

The chain has TRBV28 and TRBJ1-2, with 9 bases matching TRBD1. The junction had 4 bases not matched to a gene; V was cut back by 3 bases and J by 8 bases. The CDR3 consists of 13 residues. Germline V gene data show CDR1 as MDHEN and CDR2 as SYDVKM. The DNA for the CDR3 is TGTGCCAGCAGTTTCGGACAGGGGATAGGCTACACCTTC. It is translated as CASSFGQGIGYTF.

This sequence joins TRBV6-2 or TRBV6-3 and TRBJ1-5, with D possibly matching TRBD1 (5 bases). CDR1 and CDR2 (germline): MNHEY, SVGEGT. V shed 1 base and J shed 11 bases, with 9 bases lying between them. The CDR3 runs to 12 residues. The CDR3 here is CASSYLQGAQHF. The CDR3 DNA reads as TGTGCCAGCAGTTACTTACAAGGGGCCCAGCATTTT.

The V gene is TRBV28, the J gene TRBJ2-7; TRBD2 might be the D (6 bases). Germline loops: CDR1 MDHEN, CDR2 SYDVKM. V was trimmed by 3 bases and J by 2 bases, leaving 11 bases between them. The CDR3 covers 14 residues. CDR3 sequence reads: CASSLRGMAYEQYF. In DNA, the CDR3 is TGTGCCAGCAGTTTGCGCGGGATGGCCTACGAGCAGTACTTC.

The chain carries TRBV6-2 or TRBV6-3 and TRBJ1-1; D is unclear. The germline V gene has CDR1 MNHEY and CDR2 SVGEGT. V was pared by 0 bases and J by 0 bases, with 11 bases between. The CDR3 contains 16 residues. CDR3 region: CASSYSTALMNTEAFF. In DNA form, the CDR3 reads TGTGCCAGCAGTTACTCAACAGCCTTAATGAACACTGAAGCTTTCTTT.

The genes are TRBV27 and TRBJ2-1; 9 bases agree with TRBD2. The CDR3 is 14 amino acids. With 4 bases clipped from V and 4 bases from J, the junction kept 2 bases outside the gene matches. CDR1 is MNHEY, CDR2 SMNVEV, per germline (reference sequence). Written as DNA, the CDR3 is TGTGCCAGCAGTTCTAGCGGGACGTACAATGAGCAGTTCTTC. Translating gives CASSSSGTYNEQFF.

V gene TRBV6-5 combines with J gene TRBJ2-2, with TRBD2 identical over 7 bases. In germline, CDR1 is MNHEY, CDR2 SVGAGI. The CDR3 is 14 amino acids. Unmatched junction bases numbered 1, after V lost 0 bases and J lost 6 bases. CDR3 DNA sequence: TGTGCCAGCAGTTACTCGGCGGGAGCCGGGGAGCTGTTTTTT. Protein: CASSYSAGAGELFF.

Turning to this clone: Other DNA sequences in this specimen translate into the identical CDR3. The CDR3: CASSLGQTYEQYF. Written as DNA, the CDR3 is TGTGCCAGCAGTCTCGGACAGACCTACGAGCAGTACTTC. The chain has TRBV12-3 or TRBV12-4 and TRBJ2-7; TRBD1 might be the D (6 bases). The CDR3 length is 13 residues. V was pared by 5 bases and J by 2 bases, with 10 bases between.

This clone has just one count. This sequence joins TRBV7-9 and TRBJ1-5; TRBD1 is a possible D gene (5 bases). Looked up from germline, CDR1 is SEHNR and CDR2 is FQNEAQ (reference sequence). Trimming took off 1 base at V and 1 base at J, with 5 bases between the two ends. The CDR3 loop spans 14 amino acids. CDR3: CASSLGQSNQPQHF. CDR3 coding DNA: TGTGCCAGCAGCTTAGGACAGAGCAATCAGCCCCAGCATTTT.

The rearrangement joins TRBV10-3 to TRBJ2-1, with 10 positions matching TRBD2. J gave up 6 bases and V 9 bases, and 5 bases lay outside the gene matches. The CDR3 is 13 residues long. CDR1 ENHRY and CDR2 SYGVKD come from the germline V gene. In DNA, the CDR3 is TGTGCCATAGGGGGGACTAGCGTCAATGAGCAGTTCTTC. Its translation is CAIGGTSVNEQFF.

This clone has a single count. The CDR3 DNA reads TGTGCCAGCAGTCCCGCCGACAGGGTCACGCCTTACGAGCAGTACTTC. It yields the protein CASSPADRVTPYEQYF. The chain uses TRBV6-2 or TRBV6-3 and TRBJ2-7; TRBD1 agrees at 7 bases. V was pared by 5 bases and J by 4 bases, with 14 bases of the junction left unmatched. The CDR3 loop spans 16 amino acids. Germline CDR1 MNHEY, CDR2 SVGEGT.

The chain carries TRBV3-1 (or the pseudogene TRBV3-2) and TRBJ2-1, with 7 bases lining up with TRBD1. The CDR3 runs to 16 residues. Trimming removed 4 bases from V and 3 bases from J; junction bases left unmatched: 9. Germline CDR1 and CDR2: LGHDT and YNNKEL (reference sequence). This CDR3 is CASSPAPPGGYNEQFF. The DNA of the CDR3 is TGTGCCAGCAGCCCCGCACCTCCAGGGGGCTACAATGAGCAGTTCTTC.

This sequence joins TRBV2 and TRBJ1-1; no definite D call. Trimming shortened V by 2 bases and J by 6 bases, and 13 bases separated the two germline ends. CDR1 SNHLY and CDR2 FYNNEI come from the germline V gene. This CDR3 comprises 14 residues. The CDR3 loop is CASSEQTNDAEAFF. CDR3 sequence (DNA): TGTGCCAGCAGTGAACAGACAAACGACGCTGAAGCTTTCTTT. Complete variable domain (other parts from reference TRBV2 and TRBJ1-1): EPEVTQTPSHQVTQMGQEVILRCVPISNHLYFYWYRQILGQKVEFLVSFYNNEISEKSEIFDDQFSVERPDGSNFTLKIRSTKLEDSAMYFCASSEQTNDAEAFFGQGTRLTVV.

The rearrangement joins TRBV11-2 to TRBJ2-1; D remains ambiguous. The V end lost 5 bases, the J end lost 5 bases, and 13 bases lay between the germline ends. Germline V gene sequence: CDR1 SGHAT, CDR2 FQNNGV. This CDR3 comprises 14 residues. The CDR3 loop is CASSTYRSHNEQFF. CDR3 DNA sequence: TGTGCCAGCAGCACCTACCGGAGCCACAATGAGCAGTTCTTC.

For the CDR3, the DNA is TGTGCCAGCAGCCCGGGGGGCCTTGGCTACACCTTC. It specifies CASSPGGLGYTF. The chain carries TRBV28 and TRBJ1-2; D possibly corresponds to TRBD1 (6 bases). The CDR3 loop spans 12 amino acids. Deletions cut 6 bases from V and 7 bases from J, with 12 bases between. Germline CDR1 is MDHEN and CDR2 is SYDVKM.

The CDR3 DNA sequence: TGTGCCACCAGTGATACTAAGATTGCCCGGTCTGGACAGCCCCAGCATTTT. Encoded protein: CATSDTKIARSGQPQHF. This chain uses TRBV24-1 with TRBJ1-5; D gene ambiguous. The CDR3 length is 17 residues. Germline V gives CDR1 KGHDR, CDR2 SFDVKD. V shed 3 bases and J shed 7 bases, with 21 bases lying between them.

The rearrangement joins TRBV5-1 to TRBJ1-1, with 7 bases lining up with TRBD1. There are 16 residues in the CDR3. V was pared by 4 bases and J by 4 bases, with 13 bases of the junction left unmatched. CDR1 and CDR2 (germline): SGHRS, YFSETQ. The CDR3 loop reads CASSPNSGGISTEAFF. The CDR3 DNA is TGCGCCAGCAGCCCGAACTCAGGGGGTATTAGCACTGAAGCTTTCTTT.